This T cell receptor beta chain was obtained from a study of blood T cell repertoires in COVID-19. On the study more broadly: Samples came from the United States, Italy and Spain, spanning acute and convalescent COVID-19.

In the original processing: Amplification with reference gene primers provided the estimates of nucleated cell counts. The method was immunoSEQ multiplex PCR; TCRdb's version includes in-frame clones alone and lacks a portion of them. V and J calls and clone size are given by that table; D and trimming were obtained from the DNA. The data show about 120,000 clones, about four fifths seen once. Looked up from germline, CDR1 is SGHRS and CDR2 is YFSETQ. Trimming took 4 bases from V and 5 from J; bases not matched to a gene: 10. CDR3 length: 16 residues. Sequencing input: peripheral blood. The source is a human donor in a cohort sampled during active COVID-19. The V and J genes are TRBV5-1 and TRBJ1-3; 9 bases agree with TRBD1. DNA of the CDR3: TGCGCCAGCAGCCTGGGACAGGGCGAAAAAAGAAACACCATATATTTT. Translated: CASSLGQGEKRNTIYF.